This record covers a single T cell receptor beta chain. Its cognate antigen is unknown. The identical CDR3 is also encoded by other nucleotide sequences in the sample. Positive CCR7 selection of CD45RO-negative cells yielded the naive CD8 cells, and terminally differentiated effector memory CD45RA+ cells were excluded. These data come from a study of shared clonotypes between healthy human individuals. Germline CDR1 is SGHRS and CDR2 is YFSETQ. CDR3 length: 14 amino acids. Between the trimmed V and J ends, which lost 0 bases and 2 bases, there was a span of 9 bases. Study-wide results and caveats: All-four-donor shared clonotypes had higher generation probabilities than non-shared clonotypes did. The study sampled only blood, and tissue repertoires likely differ. A handful of donors shared roughly 5% of their naive CD4 clonotypes.

Deep-level settings were used for running the assay. TCRdb's copy holds only in-frame clones and misses some; the assay was immunoSEQ multiplex PCR. The sample holds approximately 590,000 clones, just under 97% seen once. The chain recombines TRBV5-1 with TRBJ2-7; possibly TRBD2 for D (6 bases). This receptor was obtained from a woman between 25 and 40 years old in good health. Sequencing input: naive CD8+ T cells sorted from blood. The CDR3, as DNA: TGCGCCAGCAGCTTGGTCGGGGGAACCTACGAGCAGTACTTC. It yields the protein CASSLVGGTYEQYF.